The 32 T cell receptor beta chains below all came from one sample that was sequenced in a study of regulatory T cells. Primers: 52 TRBV forward and 13 TRBJ reverse. Generated by immunoSEQ multiplex PCR, the TCRdb table keeps only in-frame clones and is missing some. The sample contains 4,500 to 7,000 clones, 84% of which appear only once. Sequencing used CD8+ T cells sorted from blood. These receptors all come from a child aged 5 to 17 with CD3G deficiency.

V gene TRBV7-8 combines with J gene TRBJ2-7, with TRBD2 as a possible D gene (6 bases). The CDR3 has 13 residues. CDR1 is SGHVS and CDR2 is FQNEAQ in the germline V gene. V was clipped by 2 bases and J by 5 bases, with 10 bases between them. The CDR3: CASSLTPGDEQYF. In DNA form, the CDR3 reads TGTGCCAGCAGCTTAACACCGGGGGACGAGCAGTACTTC. The full variable domain, its missing parts supplied by reference TRBV7-8 and TRBJ2-7, is GAGVSQSPRYKVAKRGQDVALRCDPISGHVSLFWYQQALGQGPEFLTYFQNEAQLDKSGLPSDRFFAERPEGSVSTLKIQRTQQEDSAVYLCASSLTPGDEQYFGPGTRLTVT.

This chain links TRBV6-1 with TRBJ2-7; D is ambiguous. With 0 bases removed from V and 3 bases from J, the gap between germline ends came to 6 bases. Germline loops: CDR1 MNHNS, CDR2 SASEGT. This CDR3 contains 13 residues. DNA of the CDR3: TGTGCCAGCAGTGAAGCTGTGGGCTACGAGCAGTACTTC. This gives the protein CASSEAVGYEQYF.

The chain employs TRBV19 and TRBJ2-1; 7 bases map to TRBD1. The CDR3 has 16 amino acids. CDR1 and CDR2 from the germline V gene are LNHDA and SQIVND (reference sequence). V was clipped by 5 bases and J by 4 bases; unmatched bases: 11. CDR3 nucleotides: TGTGCCAGTAGTGCGAGCCGGGACAGATATTACAATGAGCAGTTCTTC. It encodes CASSASRDRYYNEQFF.

The chain combines TRBV19 with TRBJ2-4, with D maybe TRBD1 (6 bases). V lost 2 bases and J 5 bases, leaving 10 bases between the germline ends. This CDR3 has 14 amino acids. Germline V gene data show CDR1 as LNHDA and CDR2 as SQIVND (reference sequence). CDR3 DNA: TGTGCCAGTAGTATAAACAGGGACCAAAACATTCAGTACTTC. Translated, it gives CASSINRDQNIQYF. Filled out from reference TRBV19 and TRBJ2-4, the complete variable domain reads DGGITQSPKYLFRKEGQNVTLSCEQNLNHDAMYWYRQDPGQGLRLIYYSQIVNDFQKGDIAEGYSVSREKKESFPLTVTSAQKNPTAFYLCASSINRDQNIQYFGAGTRLSVL.

The CDR3 DNA sequence: TGTGCCAGCTCACGGGGACCTAATGAAAAACTGTTTTTT. As protein: CASSRGPNEKLFF. The chain recombines TRBV6-1 with TRBJ1-4, with D possibly TRBD1 on 5 matching bases. Looked up from germline, CDR1 is MNHNS and CDR2 is SASEGT. V was cut by 8 bases and J by 3 bases, with 10 bases left in between. The CDR3 has 13 residues.

The chain combines TRBV11-2 with TRBJ2-3; D is possibly TRBD1 (6 bases). The CDR3 consists of 14 residues. Germline V CDR1 and CDR2: SGHAT, FQNNGV. The V end was cut by 5 bases, the J end by 5 bases, with 14 bases between. As DNA, the CDR3 is TGTGCCAGCAGCCCAACAGGGATGGGAGATACGCAGTATTTT. Encoded protein: CASSPTGMGDTQYF.

The chain uses TRBV9 and TRBJ1-2, with D tentatively TRBD1 (5 bases). In germline, CDR1 is SGDLS, CDR2 YYNGEE. Between the trimmed V and J ends, which lost 4 bases and 0 bases, there was a span of 16 bases. The CDR3 sequence is 16 residues long. Written as DNA, the CDR3 is TGTGCCAGCAGCCACTCCAGGGACGGAACTAACTATGGCTACACCTTC. This sequence encodes CASSHSRDGTNYGYTF.

The V gene is TRBV5-6, the J gene TRBJ1-5; no firm D call. Per the germline V gene, CDR1 is SGHDT and CDR2 is YYEEEE. The V and J ends lost 4 bases and 1 base respectively, with 9 bases between them. The CDR3 runs to 14 residues. CDR3 in DNA: TGTGCCAGCAGCCCCAGAAAGAGCAATCAGCCCCAGCATTTT. It translates to CASSPRKSNQPQHF. Full variable domain (remainder filled in from reference TRBV5-6 and TRBJ1-5): DAGVTQSPTHLIKTRGQQVTLRCSPKSGHDTVSWYQQALGQGPQFIFQYYEEEERQRGNFPDRFSGHQFPNYSSELNVNALLLGDSALYLCASSPRKSNQPQHFGDGTRLSIL.

The gene calls are TRBV7-2 and TRBJ2-7; no definite D call. From germline, CDR1 is SGHTA and CDR2 FQGNSA. The CDR3 has 14 amino acids. Trimming removed 5 bases from V and 3 bases from J, with 14 bases in between. This CDR3 reads CASSPSGVHYEQYF. The CDR3 region has the DNA TGTGCCAGCAGCCCCTCTGGGGTTCACTACGAGCAGTACTTC.

This chain links TRBV28 with TRBJ1-5; 11 nucleotides match TRBD1. Germline CDR1 MDHEN, CDR2 SYDVKM. CDR3 length: 16 amino acids. V lost 4 bases to trimming and J lost 3 bases; unmatched junction nucleotides: 5. The CDR3 DNA reads TGTGCCAGCAGTTATATGGACAGGGGGCCCAATCAGCCCCAGCATTTT. It translates to CASSYMDRGPNQPQHF.

This clone came up a few times. The chain has TRBV7-8 and TRBJ2-7; D ambiguous. Germline CDR1 reads SGHVS; CDR2 reads FQNEAQ. CDR3 length equals 15 residues. V lost 2 bases, J lost 3 bases, and 14 bases lay in between. The CDR3 protein is CASSLFLGGRYEQYF. Written as DNA, the CDR3 is TGTGCCAGCAGCTTATTCCTAGGTGGTCGCTACGAGCAGTACTTC.

The chain links TRBV25-1 to TRBJ2-5, with 8 bases aligning to TRBD1. Trimming removed 6 bases from V and 1 base from J; junction bases left unmatched: 1. Germline values: CDR1 MGHDK, CDR2 SYGVNS. CDR3 size: 13 residues. The CDR3 bases are TGTGCCAGCAGCGGGACAGGCCAAGAGACCCAGTACTTC. This gives the protein CASSGTGQETQYF.

V usage is TRBV28 and J usage is TRBJ2-1; 13 bases are shared with TRBD2. This CDR3 is 14 amino acids long. Germline CDR1 MDHEN, CDR2 SYDVKM. The trim removed 6 bases at V and 10 bases at J, leaving 6 bases unmatched. The CDR3 DNA is TGTGCCAGCAGACCCGGACTAGCGGGAGAAGAGCAGTTCTTC. This encodes CASRPGLAGEEQFF.

The chain uses TRBV11-2 and TRBJ2-7; D not resolved. The V and J ends lost 1 base and 3 bases respectively, with 7 bases between them. Germline-derived CDR1 and CDR2 are SGHAT and FQNNGV. There are 13 residues in the CDR3. The CDR3 DNA follows: TGTGCCAGCAGCTTAGCGGGCAGCTACGAGCAGTACTTC. Amino acids: CASSLAGSYEQYF.

In DNA form, the CDR3 reads TGTGCCAGCAGTTTAGGGGTCGGGCATCGAAAGATCACAGATACGCAGTATTTT. It translates to CASSLGVGHRKITDTQYF. The rearrangement links TRBV28 to TRBJ2-3; no firm D call. Trimming took 2 bases from V and 2 from J, leaving 20 bases between them. The CDR3 runs to 18 residues. Germline V CDR1 and CDR2: MDHEN, SYDVKM. The full variable domain, in which reference TRBV28 and TRBJ2-3 provide the parts outside the CDR3, is DVKVTQSSRYLVKRTGEKVFLECVQDMDHENMFWYRQDPGLGLRLIYFSYDVKMKEKGDIPEGYSVSREKKERFSLILESASTNQTSMYLCASSLGVGHRKITDTQYFGPGTRLTVL.

V gene TRBV12-1 combines with J gene TRBJ2-1; the table's D call TRBD2 went unverified against the DNA. TRBV12-1 is a pseudogene locus. This CDR3 is built from 11 residues. The CDR3: CASGRPNEQFF. In DNA form, the CDR3 reads TGTGCCAGCGGGAGACCCAATGAGCAGTTCTTC.

The chain uses TRBV7-9 and TRBJ2-2; 9 nucleotides align to TRBD1. V was clipped by 5 bases and J by 3 bases; unmatched bases: 4. This CDR3 has 15 amino acids. The germline gives CDR1 SEHNR, CDR2 FQNEAQ (reference sequence). The CDR3 sequence is CASSHRDRDTGELFF. Here the CDR3 DNA reads TGTGCCAGCAGCCACCGGGACAGGGACACCGGGGAGCTGTTTTTT.

This rearrangement joins TRBV28 to TRBJ2-7; perhaps TRBD1 as D (6 bases). Looked up from germline, CDR1 is MDHEN and CDR2 is SYDVKM. Trimming left V 6 bases short and J 3 bases short, with 12 bases between. There are 13 residues in the CDR3. The DNA of the CDR3 is TGTGCCAGCAGCCCGGACAGCTTCTACGAGCAGTACTTC. It encodes CASSPDSFYEQYF.

J is TRBJ2-3 and V is TRBV6-1; D is perhaps TRBD1 (6 bases). CDR3 length: 11 residues. Trimming cost V 6 bases and J 10 bases, with 11 bases left between them. CDR1 and CDR2 from the germline V gene are MNHNS and SASEGT. In DNA form, the CDR3 reads TGTGCCAGCAGCACAGGGTCAGCGCAGTATTTT. This translates into CASSTGSAQYF.

This clone was seen only a few times. The chain uses TRBV11-2 and TRBJ2-1; 9 bases match TRBD2. There are 14 residues in the CDR3. The germline V gene has CDR1 SGHAT and CDR2 FQNNGV. Trimming cost V 5 bases and J 8 bases; bases outside gene matches: 7. CDR3 bases: TGTGCCAGCAGCACAAGCGGGAGGTGGGATGAGCAGTTCTTC. This gives the protein CASSTSGRWDEQFF.

This sequence joins TRBV27 and TRBJ2-3; 12 positions match TRBD1. V was pared by 8 bases and J by 2 bases, with 8 bases of the junction left unmatched. The CDR3 has 16 amino acids. The germline gives CDR1 MNHEY, CDR2 SMNVEV (reference sequence). CDR3 sequence (DNA): TGTGCCAGCCGCCGGGACAGGGGGCTGTCCACAGATACGCAGTATTTT. Its protein is CASRRDRGLSTDTQYF.

The V and J genes are TRBV7-9 and TRBJ1-1; D gene uncertain. V dropped 1 base and J dropped 2 bases, with 8 bases sitting between them. The CDR3 consists of 14 residues. Germline values: CDR1 SEHNR, CDR2 FQNEAQ (reference sequence). CDR3 in DNA: TGTGCCAGCAGCTTAGGATTGGCCAACACTGAAGCTTTCTTT. Its protein product is CASSLGLANTEAFF.

Note on this clone: Compared with germline, one end of the junction differs, possibly owing to a read error. The rearrangement uses TRBV10-3 and TRBJ1-1; D may be TRBD1 (5 bases). In germline, CDR1 is ENHRY, CDR2 SYGVKD. This CDR3 spans 13 amino acids. The CDR3 region has the DNA TGTGCCAGCAGTGTTTCAGGGACCACTGAAGCTTTCTTT. Amino acid sequence: CASSVSGTTEAFF.

The chain has TRBV7-8 and TRBJ2-7; 7 positions match TRBD1. Germline trimming cut 5 bases from V and 2 bases from J; bases unmatched to any gene: 3. The CDR3 is 13 amino acids. Germline CDR1 reads SGHVS; CDR2 reads FQNEAQ. CDR3 in amino acids: CASSIGTAYEQYF. The CDR3 bases are TGTGCCAGCAGCATTGGGACAGCCTACGAGCAGTACTTC.

The chain has TRBV5-1 and TRBJ2-1; 7 bases match TRBD2. The germline V gene has CDR1 SGHRS and CDR2 YFSETQ. The CDR3 sequence is 14 residues long. V was pared by 2 bases and J by 5 bases, with 4 bases of the junction left unmatched. The CDR3 bases are TGCGCCAGCAGCTTACGGGAGGTCCACAATGAGCAGTTCTTC. Translation gives CASSLREVHNEQFF.

This chain uses TRBV28 with TRBJ2-7; D not certain. The CDR3 runs to 13 residues. Between the trimmed V and J ends, which lost 5 bases and 4 bases, there was a span of 12 bases. Germline V gene lookup returns CDR1 MDHEN and CDR2 SYDVKM. The CDR3 region is CASSPGEWYEQYF. Written as DNA, the CDR3 is TGTGCCAGCAGTCCCGGCGAGTGGTACGAGCAGTACTTC.

The chain is built from TRBV30 and TRBJ2-1, with TRBD2 matching over 10 bases. Germline V CDR1 and CDR2: GTSNPN, SVGIG (reference sequence). Losses at the gene ends were 2 bases for V and 8 bases for J; bases not matched to a gene: 9. The CDR3 loop spans 15 amino acids. The CDR3 reads CAWSRGAGGPHEQFF. CDR3 coding DNA: TGTGCCTGGAGTAGAGGAGCGGGAGGGCCCCATGAGCAGTTCTTC.

Points on this clone: A far larger clone is one nucleotide away, so this likely arose from a read error. The rearrangement links TRBV10-3 to TRBJ1-1, with 7 bases aligning to TRBD1. V shed 3 bases and J 4 bases; nucleotides not matched to a gene: 2. CDR3 size: 13 residues. Germline CDR1 reads ENHRY; CDR2 reads SYGVKD. The CDR3 nucleotides are TGTGCCATCAGTGAAGGGGGCGGCACTGAAGCTTTCTTT. Translating gives CAISEGGGTEAFF.

This clone occurred once. The J gene is TRBJ2-7, the V gene TRBV6-1; 8 positions agree with TRBD2. V lost 6 bases, J lost 0 bases, and 7 bases stayed unmatched. The CDR3 sequence is 15 residues long. Germline loops: CDR1 MNHNS, CDR2 SASEGT. The CDR3 DNA follows: TGTGCCAGCAGAATTAGCGGGAACCCCTCCTACGAGCAGTACTTC. It specifies CASRISGNPSYEQYF.

V usage is TRBV28 and J usage is TRBJ1-1; D gene unclear. Trimming removed 2 bases at V and 10 bases at J, with 23 bases between. Germline V lookup: CDR1 MDHEN, CDR2 SYDVKM. CDR3 size: 16 residues. CDR3 sequence (DNA): TGTGCCAGCAGTTTAGAGGTGAGGACCCCCTATCTACCAGCTTTCTTT. Amino acid sequence: CASSLEVRTPYLPAFF.

This rearrangement joins TRBV5-1 to TRBJ2-2; no reliable D call. V lost 0 bases to trimming and J lost 6 bases, with 9 bases between them. CDR3 length: 14 residues. From germline, CDR1 is SGHRS and CDR2 YFSETQ. CDR3 region: CASSLGESAGELFF. The DNA of the CDR3 is TGCGCCAGCAGCTTGGGAGAGTCCGCCGGGGAGCTGTTTTTT. Using reference TRBV5-1 and TRBJ2-2 for the parts outside the CDR3, the full variable domain is KAGVTQTPRYLIKTRGQQVTLSCSPISGHRSVSWYQQTPGQGLQFLFEYFSETQRNKGNFPGRFSGRQFSNSRSEMNVSTLELGDSALYLCASSLGESAGELFFGEGSRLTVL.

CDR3 sequence: CASSLGDRIPLSYGYTF. CDR3 in DNA: TGTGCCAGCAGCTTAGGGGACAGAATACCCCTTTCCTATGGCTACACCTTC. The rearrangement links TRBV7-9 to TRBJ1-2, with 7 bases identical to TRBD1. CDR3 length: 17 amino acids. The germline CDR1 and CDR2 sequences are SEHNR and FQNEAQ (reference sequence). The V segment lost 1 base and the J segment 4 bases; nucleotides outside the gene matches: 12.